The source of this T cell receptor beta chain is a study of blood T cell repertoires in COVID-19. Study-level background: From the United States, Italy and Spain came samples of acute and convalescent COVID-19. Sample material is recorded as cDNA or gDNA derived from T cells, B-cell-depleted T cells, or PBMCs.

Method: immunoSEQ multiplex PCR; TCRdb's copy keeps in-frame clones and lacks some. The table lists 250,000 to 350,000 clones, approximately 87% of them singletons. The CDR3 runs to 15 residues. Germline V gene data show CDR1 as MNHEY and CDR2 as SVGAGI. V was cut by 6 bases and J by 4 bases, with 18 bases left in between. This clone was seen just once. The genes are TRBV6-5 and TRBJ1-2, with D maybe TRBD1 (5 bases). Sequencing was done on a sample of peripheral blood. The receptor comes from a woman aged 45-65 years with active or convalescent COVID-19. The CDR3 loop is CASSRDRGATYGYTF. In DNA form, the CDR3 reads TGTGCCAGCAGCCGCGACCGCGGGGCAACCTATGGCTACACCTTC.